The 30 T cell receptor beta chains below come from one sample, sequenced in a study of beta chain features in type 1 diabetes. The isolated RNA, all of it, was reverse transcribed, so expressed TCRB transcripts were what got sequenced. Clones were read by immunoSEQ multiplex PCR, and TCRdb kept only the in-frame ones, dropping some. The sample yields fewer than 650,000 clones, roughly 15% seen once. The sequenced material came from naive CD4+ T cells from blood. The receptors here all came from a man younger than 30 in good health.

Turning to this clone: Other DNA sequences of this sample code for an identical CDR3. The chain recombines TRBV18 with TRBJ2-6, with D unresolved. Trimming removed 3 bases at V and 0 bases at J, with 9 bases between. Germline V CDR1 and CDR2: KGHSH, LQKENI. The CDR3 consists of 16 residues. As DNA, the CDR3 is TGTGCCAGCTCACCGCTCTCAAGCTCTGGGGCCAACGTCCTGACTTTC. It specifies CASSPLSSSGANVLTF. Combining the CDR3 with reference TRBV18 and TRBJ2-6 gives the whole variable domain NAGVMQNPRHLVRRRGQEARLRCSPMKGHSHVYWYRQLPEEGLKFMVYLQKENIIDESGMPKERFSAEFPKEGPSILRIQQVVRGDSAAYFCASSPLSSSGANVLTFGAGSRLTVL.

The genes are TRBV7-2 and TRBJ2-3, with unresolved D. This CDR3 contains 14 residues. Per germline, CDR1 SGHTA and CDR2 FQGNSA. The V and J ends lost 7 bases and 4 bases respectively, with 15 bases between them. The CDR3 region has the DNA TGTGCCAGCAACCTCCTCCTCGCCGCAGATACGCAGTATTTT. Amino acid sequence: CASNLLLAADTQYF.

The rearrangement joins TRBV25-1 to TRBJ1-4; D not certain. Trimming pared 3 bases from V and 6 bases from J, leaving 14 bases between. CDR1 is MGHDK, CDR2 SYGVNS, per germline. CDR3 length: 15 residues. In DNA, the CDR3 is TGTGCCAGCAGTGACCCGAGAGGGAGGCATGAAAAACTGTTTTTT. Amino acid sequence: CASSDPRGRHEKLFF.

The J gene is TRBJ2-7, the V gene TRBV28; D uncertain. Trimming pared 6 bases from V and 3 bases from J, leaving 9 bases between. CDR1 is MDHEN and CDR2 is SYDVKM in the germline V gene. The CDR3 extends over 12 amino acids. CDR3 sequence reads: CASRSVIYEQYF. CDR3 coding DNA: TGTGCCAGCAGATCCGTGATCTACGAGCAGTACTTC.

This chain uses TRBV6-1 with TRBJ2-3, with 10 bases aligning to TRBD1. Per the germline V gene, CDR1 is MNHNS and CDR2 is SASEGT. This CDR3 has 16 residues. J gave up 2 bases and V 4 bases, and 6 bases lay outside the gene matches. This chain's CDR3 is CASSAQGQGFTDTQYF. Written as DNA, the CDR3 is TGTGCCAGCAGTGCCCAGGGACAGGGGTTCACAGATACGCAGTATTTT.

This clone was recorded a few times. This chain uses TRBV21-1 with TRBJ2-7. TRBV21-1 is designated a pseudogene. CDR3 length equals 12 residues. The chain's CDR3 is CASNPASYEQYF. CDR3 sequence (DNA): TGTGCCAGCAACCCGGCGAGCTACGAGCAGTACTTC.

This clone showed up just a few times. The chain couples TRBV27 to TRBJ2-5; D is unclear. CDR3 length: 16 residues. In germline, CDR1 is MNHEY, CDR2 SMNVEV (reference sequence). Deletions cut 2 bases from V and 0 bases from J, with 13 bases between. The CDR3 nucleotides are TGTGCCAGCAGTTTAAGTCACGGAAAGTACCAAGAGACCCAGTACTTC. Translated, it gives CASSLSHGKYQETQYF.

This clone was counted a few times. The chain links TRBV28 to TRBJ2-2; D is unclear. V shed 1 base and J shed 7 bases, with 16 bases lying between them. This CDR3 region has 16 residues. Per germline, CDR1 MDHEN and CDR2 SYDVKM. This chain's CDR3 is CASSLLLGRVNGELFF. The CDR3 DNA sequence: TGTGCCAGCAGTTTATTACTCGGCAGAGTTAACGGGGAGCTGTTTTTT.

The chain employs TRBV27 and TRBJ2-1; D gene ambiguous. Germline CDR1 is MNHEY and CDR2 is SMNVEV (reference sequence). Trimming took 3 bases from V and 5 from J, leaving 20 bases between them. This CDR3 region has 17 residues. In DNA, the CDR3 is TGTGCCAGCAGTTTGCAGATCTCCGGGTCGCTGAACAATGAGCAGTTCTTC. This codes for CASSLQISGSLNNEQFF.

A few counts support this clone. This chain connects TRBV18 to TRBJ1-3, with TRBD1 matching over 7 bases. The CDR3 has 15 amino acids. Germline V lookup: CDR1 KGHSH, CDR2 LQKENI. V shed 3 bases, J shed 10 bases, and the junction held 12 bases outside the gene matches. CDR3 bases: TGTGCCAGCTCACCGTCGACAGGGTATTTCGAAACCATATATTTT. Encoded protein: CASSPSTGYFETIYF. The full variable domain, its missing parts supplied by reference TRBV18 and TRBJ1-3, is NAGVMQNPRHLVRRRGQEARLRCSPMKGHSHVYWYRQLPEEGLKFMVYLQKENIIDESGMPKERFSAEFPKEGPSILRIQQVVRGDSAAYFCASSPSTGYFETIYFGEGSWLTVV.

The chain recombines TRBV28 with TRBJ2-7; D call uncertain. The length of the CDR3 is 12 residues. V gave up 6 bases and J gave up 1 base, with 7 bases separating them. The germline V gene encodes CDR1 MDHEN and CDR2 SYDVKM. This CDR3 reads CASRSDSYEQYF. CDR3 nucleotides: TGTGCCAGCAGGTCAGATTCCTACGAGCAGTACTTC.

This clone was counted a few times. This sequence joins TRBV4-1 and TRBJ1-2; D perhaps matches TRBD1 (5 bases). Germline CDR1 reads MGHRA; CDR2 reads YSYEKL. CDR3 length: 16 residues. Trimming took off 4 bases at V and 7 bases at J, with 22 bases between the two ends. The CDR3 spells CASSLLPGPSRGGYTF. Here the CDR3 DNA reads TGCGCCAGCAGCCTCCTACCGGGACCCTCAAGGGGTGGCTACACCTTC.

This clone was detected many times. In DNA form, the CDR3 reads TGTGCCAGCAGCGGGACTAGCGAGACCCAGTACTTC. Amino acids: CASSGTSETQYF. The chain recombines TRBV14 with TRBJ2-5; 9 bases line up with TRBD2. This CDR3 is built from 12 residues. The V gene end was trimmed by 5 bases and the J gene end by 5 bases; junction bases not matched to a gene: 0. Germline lookup yields CDR1 SGHDN and CDR2 FVKESK.

This clone was counted between two and nine times. The chain links TRBV4-3 to TRBJ1-6; tentative D call: TRBD1 (5 bases). The CDR3 runs to 13 residues. V was clipped by 6 bases and J by 10 bases, with 13 bases between them. Germline V gene data show CDR1 as LGHNA and CDR2 as YSLEER. The chain's CDR3 is CASRAGGKSPLHF. The CDR3 nucleotides are TGCGCCAGCAGAGCGGGGGGTAAATCACCCCTCCACTTT.

This clone turned up a few times. V usage is TRBV19 and J usage is TRBJ1-2, with D perhaps TRBD1 (5 bases). Germline CDR1 and CDR2: LNHDA and SQIVND (reference sequence). There are 12 residues in the CDR3. The ends were cut back, 10 bases at V and 4 bases at J, with 13 bases in the middle. In DNA form, the CDR3 reads TGTGCCACCGCACAGGTCGGCTATGGCTACACCTTC. Its translation is CATAQVGYGYTF.

In its sample, this clone was seen a few times. The gene calls are TRBV7-6 and TRBJ1-4, with D perhaps matching TRBD1 (6 bases). The CDR3 totals 13 residues. V was clipped by 6 bases and J by 8 bases, with 13 bases between them. Looked up from germline, CDR1 is SGHVS and CDR2 is FNYEAQ. This CDR3 is CASSTSRGEKLFF. CDR3 bases: TGTGCCAGCAGTACCTCGAGGGGGGAAAAACTGTTTTTT.

V gene TRBV15 combines with J gene TRBJ1-5, with D perhaps matching TRBD1 (5 bases). This CDR3 has 17 amino acids. Germline CDR1 reads LNHNV; CDR2 reads YYDKDF (reference sequence). V shed 0 bases and J shed 0 bases, with 12 bases lying between them. In nucleotides, the CDR3 is TGTGCCACCAGCAGAGATCGTGACAGAAGTAGCAATCAGCCCCAGCATTTT. It translates to CATSRDRDRSSNQPQHF.

This clone is a singleton in its sample. The V call is TRBV6-5, the J call TRBJ2-1, with TRBD1 identical over 7 bases. With 6 bases clipped from V and 2 bases from J, the junction kept 7 bases outside the gene matches. The CDR3 length is 15 residues. Germline-derived CDR1 and CDR2 are MNHEY and SVGAGI. CDR3 in amino acids: CASRPDRVTYNEQFF. The CDR3 nucleotides read TGTGCCAGCAGACCTGACAGGGTAACCTACAATGAGCAGTTCTTC.

This clone was observed a handful of times. The chain joins TRBV12-1 to TRBJ2-5; the table gives TRBD1 as D, unverified against the DNA. TRBV12-1 is an annotated pseudogene. The CDR3 extends over 17 amino acids. This CDR3 is CASSSPGTGVITETQYF. Here the CDR3 DNA reads TGTGCCAGCAGCTCACCCGGGACAGGGGTAATCACAGAGACCCAGTACTTC.

The chain uses TRBV21-1 and TRBJ2-1; TRBD1 was called by the table and not checked on the DNA. TRBV21-1 is assigned pseudogene status. The CDR3 runs 16 residues. CDR3 sequence (DNA): TGTGCCAGCAGCAAAGCGGTCACAGGGGGTTACAATGAGCAGTTCTTC. Its translation is CASSKAVTGGYNEQFF.

The chain links TRBV7-9 to TRBJ1-1, with TRBD1 as a possible D gene (6 bases). The germline V gene has CDR1 SEHNR and CDR2 FQNEAQ (reference sequence). V was shortened by 3 bases and J by 3 bases, with 20 bases between the two germline ends. The CDR3 totals 17 residues. CDR3 protein: CASSFEGWGTLDTEAFF. The CDR3 region has the DNA TGTGCCAGCAGCTTCGAAGGATGGGGGACACTGGACACTGAAGCTTTCTTT. The entire variable domain, with the rest obtained from reference TRBV7-9 and TRBJ1-1, is as follows: DTGVSQNPRHKITKRGQNVTFRCDPISEHNRLYWYRQTLGQGPEFLTYFQNEAQLEKSRLLSDRFSAERPKGSFSTLEIQRTEQGDSAMYLCASSFEGWGTLDTEAFFGQGTRLTVV.

This sequence joins TRBV9 and TRBJ2-7, with 9 bases lining up with TRBD2. Trimming cost V 5 bases and J 7 bases; bases outside gene matches: 10. Looked up from germline, CDR1 is SGDLS and CDR2 is YYNGEE. The CDR3 is 14 amino acids. The CDR3 DNA follows: TGTGCCAGCAGGAGACTAGCGGACGTTGGGGAGCAGTACTTC. Protein product: CASRRLADVGEQYF.

This clone was seen a handful of times. CDR3 in DNA: TGTGCCAGCTCACCAGGGCCAGGGGGAACTGAAGCTTTCTTT. Its protein is CASSPGPGGTEAFF. The chain carries TRBV18 and TRBJ1-1; 7 bases map to TRBD1. The J segment lost 5 bases and the V segment lost 2 bases, leaving 5 bases of the junction unmatched. The germline gives CDR1 KGHSH, CDR2 LQKENI. The CDR3 has 14 residues.

This clone was seen a handful of times. V usage is TRBV7-9 and J usage is TRBJ2-1; 11 bases are a match to TRBD2. Trimming cost V 3 bases and J 8 bases; bases outside gene matches: 3. The CDR3 consists of 14 residues. Germline assignment: CDR1 SEHNR and CDR2 FQNEAQ (reference sequence). Written as DNA, the CDR3 is TGTGCCAGCAGCTTTACTAGCGGGAGTGATGAGCAGTTCTTC. This encodes CASSFTSGSDEQFF.

This clone was found a few times. This chain connects TRBV9 to TRBJ2-7, with 11 bases that match TRBD1. Germline V gene data show CDR1 as SGDLS and CDR2 as YYNGEE. The CDR3 has 16 amino acids. With 4 bases clipped from V and 2 bases from J, the junction kept 8 bases outside the gene matches. The CDR3, as DNA: TGTGCCAGCAGCTCTCTGGGACAGGGGGGCGCCTACGAGCAGTACTTC. Its translation: CASSSLGQGGAYEQYF.

The chain carries TRBV15 and TRBJ2-7; D possibly corresponds to TRBD2 (5 bases). This CDR3 is 15 amino acids long. Per germline, CDR1 LNHNV and CDR2 YYDKDF (reference sequence). V lost 0 bases to trimming and J lost 2 bases, with 11 bases between them. The CDR3 region has the DNA TGTGCCACCAGCAGAGATTTAACAGCGGCCTACGAGCAGTACTTC. Translation gives CATSRDLTAAYEQYF.

This chain connects TRBV5-1 to TRBJ2-5; tentatively, D is TRBD1 (6 bases). CDR1 is SGHRS and CDR2 is YFSETQ in the germline V gene. V was trimmed by 4 bases and J by 5 bases, leaving 12 bases between them. The CDR3 sequence is 13 residues long. CDR3 residues: CASSRTEGETQYF. The CDR3, as DNA: TGCGCCAGCAGCCGGACAGAGGGGGAGACCCAGTACTTC.

The chain links TRBV7-9 to TRBJ2-3; D is tentatively TRBD1 or TRBD2 (6 bases each). Trimming removed 2 bases from V and 3 bases from J, with 12 bases in between. Germline values: CDR1 SEHNR, CDR2 FQNEAQ (reference sequence). The CDR3 contains 15 residues. The CDR3 nucleotides are TGTGCCAGCAGCTTATCGGGGGCTCGGACAGATACGCAGTATTTT. This sequence encodes CASSLSGARTDTQYF.

The rearrangement joins TRBV10-3 to TRBJ1-1; 8 nucleotides align to TRBD1. This CDR3 spans 14 amino acids. Germline CDR1 is ENHRY and CDR2 is SYGVKD. Unmatched junction bases numbered 3, after V lost 2 bases and J lost 4 bases. The CDR3 loop is CAISETGGITEAFF. The CDR3 coding sequence is TGTGCCATCAGTGAGACAGGGGGGATCACTGAAGCTTTCTTT.

The rearrangement links TRBV30 to TRBJ2-7, with D maybe TRBD1 (6 bases). The CDR3 runs to 16 residues. Trimming stripped 0 bases from V and 0 bases from J, with 15 bases between. Germline V gene sequence: CDR1 GTSNPN, CDR2 SVGIG (reference sequence). The DNA of the CDR3 is TGTGCCTGGAGTGTAAGGGGACACGCGAGCTCCTACGAGCAGTACTTC. Protein product: CAWSVRGHASSYEQYF. The variable domain in full, with the rest retrieved from reference TRBV30 and TRBJ2-7, is SQTIHQWPATLVQPVGSPLSLECTVEGTSNPNLYWYRQAAGRGLQLLFYSVGIGQISSEVPQNLSASRPQDRQFILSSKKLLLSDSGFYLCAWSVRGHASSYEQYFGPGTRLTVT.